This is a list of T cell receptor beta chains from one sample in a study of cytomegalovirus exposure and HLA in healthy donors. Here immunoSEQ multiplex PCR was the method, and the copy in TCRdb shows in-frame clones only, minus some. This sample yields 150,000 or so clones, of which 94% are seen a single time; approximately 1.8% belongs to the top ten. Material for sequencing was PBMCs. The receptors shown here come from a man aged 18-30 years in good health and CMV-seropositive. Both conserved end residues are part of each CDR3. A D gene is named only where the DNA matches it firmly. The size of a clone is reported for some rows only, either as once, few or many, or as a class for expanded clones.

size: .; D: TRBD2; V: TRBV5-1; J: TRBJ2-3; DNA: TGCGCCAGCAGCTTGGGCGGGAGTAAATCAGATACGCAGTATTTT; CDR3: CASSLGGSKSDTQYF
size: once; D: .; V: TRBV7-9; J: TRBJ2-7; DNA: TGTGCCAGCAGCAGACGACAGAACAATGCCGCCTACGAGCAGTACTTC; CDR3: CASSRRQNNAAYEQYF
size: .; D: TRBD2; V: TRBV7-9; J: TRBJ2-7; DNA: TGTGCCAGCACCTTAGGGACTAGCCCCTACGAGCAGTACTTC; CDR3: CASTLGTSPYEQYF
size: .; D: .; V: TRBV7-6; J: TRBJ2-7; DNA: TGTGCCAGCAGCTCGAAAAAAACAGCCCACGAGCAGTACTTC; CDR3: CASSSKKTAHEQYF
size: .; D: .; V: TRBV2; J: TRBJ2-3; DNA: TGTGCCAGCAGCAAAACGGGATCCCGAGCAACAGATACGCAGTATTTT; CDR3: CASSKTGSRATDTQYF
size: .; D: .; V: TRBV5-8; J: TRBJ1-6; DNA: TGTGCCAGCAGCTTGGACAGTAGGGGTTCACCCCTCCACTTT; CDR3: CASSLDSRGSPLHF
size: .; D: .; V: TRBV19; J: TRBJ2-1; DNA: TGTGCCACCCAACCACAGGGCGACCCCTACAATGAGCAGTTCTTC; CDR3: CATQPQGDPYNEQFF
size: .; D: TRBD2; V: TRBV5-1; J: TRBJ2-1; DNA: TGCGCCAGCAGCCTGACTAGCGGGATTTACAATGAGCAGTTCTTC; CDR3: CASSLTSGIYNEQFF
size: once; D: TRBD2; V: TRBV5-5; J: TRBJ2-7; DNA: TGTGCCAGCAGCAAGGGACTAGCGGGAGCAGGCTCCTACGAGCAGTACTTC; CDR3: CASSKGLAGAGSYEQYF
size: .; D: TRBD2; V: TRBV10-3; J: TRBJ2-3; DNA: TGTGCCTCCCGGGCTAGCGGGAGTTCAGATACGCAGTATTTT; CDR3: CASRASGSSDTQYF